This T cell receptor (beta chain) was recovered during a study of OX40 agonist ivuxolimab in advanced cancers. Findings and limits, study-wide: At 0.1 to 3.0 mg/kg and by week 6, CD4+ and CD8+ T cells in the blood had expanded clonally.

Produced via immunoSEQ multiplex PCR; TCRdb's table is partial and in-frame only. Here the sample spans more than 70,000 clones, 85% to 95% being singletons. Worth noting for this clone: The antigen remains unidentified.

CDR1 and CDR2 from the germline V gene are MNHEY and SMNVEV (reference sequence). CDR3 length: 13 amino acids. V lost 4 bases to trimming and J lost 5 bases, with 11 bases between them. The TCR originated in an adult with an advanced solid tumor such as melanoma, head and neck, liver or kidney cancer. The input for sequencing was CD4+ or CD8+ T cells sorted from blood, taken in a trial of the OX40 agonist ivuxolimab. The V gene is TRBV27, the J gene TRBJ1-1, with a possible D match to TRBD1 (5 bases). The DNA of the CDR3 is TGTGCCAGCAGTTGGGACGGGGAAACTGAAGCTTTCTTT. Translation gives CASSWDGETEAFF.